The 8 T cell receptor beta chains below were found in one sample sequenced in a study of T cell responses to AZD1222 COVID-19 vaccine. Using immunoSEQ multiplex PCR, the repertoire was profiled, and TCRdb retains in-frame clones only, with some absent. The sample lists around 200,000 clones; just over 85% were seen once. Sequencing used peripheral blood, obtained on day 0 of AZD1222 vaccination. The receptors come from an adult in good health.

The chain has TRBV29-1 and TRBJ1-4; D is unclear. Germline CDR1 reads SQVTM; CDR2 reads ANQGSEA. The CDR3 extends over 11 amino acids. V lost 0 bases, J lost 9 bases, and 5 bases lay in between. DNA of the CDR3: TGCAGCGTTGAAGATCGTCAAAAACTGTTTTTT. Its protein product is CSVEDRQKLFF.

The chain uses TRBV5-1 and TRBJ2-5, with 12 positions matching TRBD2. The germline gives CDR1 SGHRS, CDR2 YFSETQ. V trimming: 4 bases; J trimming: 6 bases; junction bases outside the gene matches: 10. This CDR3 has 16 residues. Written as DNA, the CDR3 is TGCGCCAGCAGCGGATCTAGCGGGAGGGCTAGACAGACCCAGTACTTC. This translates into CASSGSSGRARQTQYF.

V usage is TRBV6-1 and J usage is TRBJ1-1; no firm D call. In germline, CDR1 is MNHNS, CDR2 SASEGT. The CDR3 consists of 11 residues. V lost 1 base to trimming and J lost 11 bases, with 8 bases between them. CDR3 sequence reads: CASSEGWRAFF. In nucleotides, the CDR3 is TGTGCCAGCAGTGAAGGGTGGAGGGCTTTCTTT.

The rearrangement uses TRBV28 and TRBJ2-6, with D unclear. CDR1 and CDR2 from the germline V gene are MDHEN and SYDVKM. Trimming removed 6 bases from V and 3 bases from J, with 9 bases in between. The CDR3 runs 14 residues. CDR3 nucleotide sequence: TGTGCCAGCAGCCTCCCCGGTGGGGCCAACGTCCTGACTTTC. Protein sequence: CASSLPGGANVLTF.

CDR3 sequence (DNA): TGTGCCAGCTCACTTGACAGGGGAGACGCCCAGTACTTC. Protein: CASSLDRGDAQYF. This chain joins TRBV18 and TRBJ2-5, with 8 bases identical to TRBD1. CDR1 and CDR2 from the germline V gene are KGHSH and LQKENI. CDR3 length: 13 amino acids. The junction had 7 bases not matched to a gene; V was cut back by 4 bases and J by 9 bases.

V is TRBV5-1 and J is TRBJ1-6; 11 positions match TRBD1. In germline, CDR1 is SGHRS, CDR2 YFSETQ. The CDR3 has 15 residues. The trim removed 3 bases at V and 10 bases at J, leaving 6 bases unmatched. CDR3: CASSSGQGARSPLHF. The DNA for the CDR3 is TGCGCCAGCAGCTCCGGACAGGGGGCACGGTCACCCCTCCACTTT.

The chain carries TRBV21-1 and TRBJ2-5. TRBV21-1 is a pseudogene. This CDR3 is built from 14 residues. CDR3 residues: CASSWDGDQETQYF. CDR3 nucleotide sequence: TGTGCCAGCAGTTGGGACGGGGACCAAGAGACCCAGTACTTC.

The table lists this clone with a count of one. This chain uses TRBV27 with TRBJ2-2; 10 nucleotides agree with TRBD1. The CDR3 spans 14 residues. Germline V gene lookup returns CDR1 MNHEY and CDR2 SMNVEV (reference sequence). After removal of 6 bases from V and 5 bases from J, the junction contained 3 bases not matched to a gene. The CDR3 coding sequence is TGTGCCAGCAGCGGGGACAGGGGAACCGGGGAGCTGTTTTTT. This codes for CASSGDRGTGELFF.